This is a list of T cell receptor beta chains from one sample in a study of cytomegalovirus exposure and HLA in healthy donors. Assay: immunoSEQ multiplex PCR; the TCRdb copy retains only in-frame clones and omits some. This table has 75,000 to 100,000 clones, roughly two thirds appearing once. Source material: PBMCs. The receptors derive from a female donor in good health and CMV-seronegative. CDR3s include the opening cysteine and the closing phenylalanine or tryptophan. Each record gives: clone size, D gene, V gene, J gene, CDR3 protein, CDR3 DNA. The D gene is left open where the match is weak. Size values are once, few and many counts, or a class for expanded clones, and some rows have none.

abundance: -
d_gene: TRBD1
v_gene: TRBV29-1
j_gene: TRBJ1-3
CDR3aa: CSVAQGAPGNTIYF
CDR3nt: TGCAGCGTTGCACAGGGGGCTCCTGGAAACACCATATATTTT

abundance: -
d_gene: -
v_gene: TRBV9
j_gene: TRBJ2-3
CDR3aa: CASSVRSPPDTQYF
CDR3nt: TGTGCCAGCAGCGTAAGGAGTCCCCCAGATACGCAGTATTTT

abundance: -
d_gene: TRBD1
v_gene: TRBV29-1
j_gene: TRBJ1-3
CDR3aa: CSVEGRRGPSGNTIYF
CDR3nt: TGCAGCGTTGAAGGCAGAAGGGGGCCCTCTGGAAACACCATATATTTT

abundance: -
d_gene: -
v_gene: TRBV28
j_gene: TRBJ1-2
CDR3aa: CASSYSNYGYTF
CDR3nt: TGTGCCAGCAGCTACAGTAACTATGGCTACACCTTC

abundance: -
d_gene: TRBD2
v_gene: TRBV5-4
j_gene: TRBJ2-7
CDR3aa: CASSLGTSGNLEQYF
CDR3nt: TGTGCCAGCAGCCTTGGGACTAGCGGGAATCTCGAGCAGTACTTC

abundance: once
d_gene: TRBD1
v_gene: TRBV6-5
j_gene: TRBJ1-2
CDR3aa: CASSSTGRGGYTF
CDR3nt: TGTGCCAGCAGTTCGACAGGGCGAGGTGGCTACACCTTC

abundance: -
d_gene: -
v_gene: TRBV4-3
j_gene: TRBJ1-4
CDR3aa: CASSQDSAGANEKLFF
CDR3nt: TGCGCCAGCAGCCAAGATTCGGCAGGGGCTAATGAAAAACTGTTTTTT

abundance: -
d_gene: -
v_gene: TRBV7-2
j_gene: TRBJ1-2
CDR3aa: CASSPRTNPERGGYTF
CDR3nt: TGTGCCAGCAGCCCCCGAACAAACCCAGAGCGAGGGGGCTACACCTTC

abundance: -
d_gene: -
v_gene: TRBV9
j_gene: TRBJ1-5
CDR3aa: CASSVSAGYDQPQHF
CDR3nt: TGTGCCAGCAGCGTTTCAGCGGGGTACGATCAGCCCCAGCATTTT

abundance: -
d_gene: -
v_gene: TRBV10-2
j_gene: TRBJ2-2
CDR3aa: CASSERNTGELFF
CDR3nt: TGCGCCAGCAGTGAGCGGAACACCGGGGAGCTGTTTTTT

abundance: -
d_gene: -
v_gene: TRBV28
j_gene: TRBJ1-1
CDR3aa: CASITGTPRTEAFF
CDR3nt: TGTGCCAGCATTACCGGGACTCCGAGGACTGAAGCTTTCTTT

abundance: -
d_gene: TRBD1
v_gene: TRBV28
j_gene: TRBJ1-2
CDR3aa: CASTLAPPARQGFDYGYTF
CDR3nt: TGTGCCAGCACCCTAGCCCCTCCGGCCCGACAGGGGTTCGACTATGGCTACACCTTC

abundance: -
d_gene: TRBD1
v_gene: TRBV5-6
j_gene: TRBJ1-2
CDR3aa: CASNHIDRGYGYTF
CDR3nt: TGTGCCAGCAACCACATAGACAGGGGATACGGCTACACCTTC

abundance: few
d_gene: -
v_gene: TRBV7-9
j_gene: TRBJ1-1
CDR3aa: CASSPQAGQTEAFF
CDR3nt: TGTGCCAGCAGCCCGCAGGCAGGGCAGACTGAAGCTTTCTTT

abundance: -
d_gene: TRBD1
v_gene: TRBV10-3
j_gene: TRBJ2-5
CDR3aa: CAIRAGGQETQYF
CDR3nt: TGTGCCATCAGGGCAGGGGGACAAGAGACCCAGTACTTC

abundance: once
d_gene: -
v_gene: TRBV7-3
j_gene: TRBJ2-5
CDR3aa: CASSETGNGETQYF
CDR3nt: TGTGCCAGCAGCGAAACCGGGAACGGAGAGACCCAGTACTTC

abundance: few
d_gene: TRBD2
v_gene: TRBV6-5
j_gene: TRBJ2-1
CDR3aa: CASRLAGAVEQFF
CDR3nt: TGTGCCAGCAGGTTAGCGGGAGCAGTTGAGCAGTTCTTC

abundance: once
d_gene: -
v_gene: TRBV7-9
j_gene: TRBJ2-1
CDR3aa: CASSLVSGVDEQFF
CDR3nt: TGTGCCAGCAGCTTAGTTTCAGGGGTGGATGAGCAGTTCTTC

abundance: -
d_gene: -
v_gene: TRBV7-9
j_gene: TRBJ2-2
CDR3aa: CRSTPSTGTKNTGELFF
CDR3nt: TGTCGCAGCACCCCTTCCACCGGGACAAAAAACACCGGGGAGCTGTTTTTT

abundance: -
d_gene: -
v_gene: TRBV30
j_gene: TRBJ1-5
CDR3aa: CAWSYRSNSNQPQHF
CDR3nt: TGTGCCTGGAGTTACAGGAGCAATAGCAATCAGCCCCAGCATTTT

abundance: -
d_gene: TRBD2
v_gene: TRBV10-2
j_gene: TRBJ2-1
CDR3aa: CASSPLAVDYNEQFF
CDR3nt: TGCGCCAGCAGCCCACTAGCGGTGGACTACAATGAGCAGTTCTTC

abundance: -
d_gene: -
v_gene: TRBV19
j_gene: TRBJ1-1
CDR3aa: CASSGERRGSNTEAFF
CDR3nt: TGTGCCAGTAGTGGCGAGAGGAGGGGCTCCAACACTGAAGCTTTCTTT

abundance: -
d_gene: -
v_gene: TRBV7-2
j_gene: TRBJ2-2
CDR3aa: CASSARALPNTGELFF
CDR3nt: TGTGCCAGCAGCGCGCGGGCTTTACCGAACACCGGGGAGCTGTTTTTT

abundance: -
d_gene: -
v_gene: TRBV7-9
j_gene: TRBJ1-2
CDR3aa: CASSLGDNGVGYTF
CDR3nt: TGTGCCAGCAGCTTGGGAGACAACGGGGTTGGCTACACCTTC

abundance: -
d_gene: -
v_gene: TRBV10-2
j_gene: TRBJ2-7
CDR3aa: CASSATYEQYF
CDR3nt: TGCGCCAGCAGTGCTACCTACGAGCAGTACTTC

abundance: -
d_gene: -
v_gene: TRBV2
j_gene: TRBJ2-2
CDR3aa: CASSEVAPGGELFF
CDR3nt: TGTGCCAGCAGTGAAGTGGCCCCGGGCGGGGAGCTGTTTTTT

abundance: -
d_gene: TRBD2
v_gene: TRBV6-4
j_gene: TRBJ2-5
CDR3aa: CASSVPSGIGGETQYF
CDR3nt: TGTGCCAGCAGTGTGCCTAGCGGGATAGGAGGGGAGACCCAGTACTTC

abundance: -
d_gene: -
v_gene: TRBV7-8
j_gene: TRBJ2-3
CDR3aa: CASSPHGPVADTQYF
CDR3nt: TGTGCCAGCAGCCCTCATGGGCCCGTGGCAGATACGCAGTATTTT

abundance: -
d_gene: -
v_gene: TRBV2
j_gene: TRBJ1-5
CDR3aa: CASREGGSSNQPQHF
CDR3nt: TGTGCCAGCAGGGAGGGAGGTTCTAGCAATCAGCCCCAGCATTTT

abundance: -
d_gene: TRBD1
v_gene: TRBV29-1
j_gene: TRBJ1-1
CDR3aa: CSVEGYRGGNTEAFF
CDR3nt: TGCAGCGTTGAAGGGTACAGGGGGGGTAACACTGAAGCTTTCTTT

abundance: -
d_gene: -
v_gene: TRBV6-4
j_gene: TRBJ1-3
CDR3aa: CASRDSGNTIYF
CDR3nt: TGTGCCAGTAGAGACTCTGGAAACACCATATATTTT

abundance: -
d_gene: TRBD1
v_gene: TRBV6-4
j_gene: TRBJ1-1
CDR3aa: CASSVSSRDSSIMNNEAFF
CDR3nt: TGTGCCAGCAGTGTCTCCTCCCGGGACAGCAGTATAATGAACAATGAAGCTTTCTTT

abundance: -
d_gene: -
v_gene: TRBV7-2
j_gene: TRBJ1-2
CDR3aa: CASSQRGQNYGYTF
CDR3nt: TGTGCCAGCAGCCAAAGGGGACAAAACTATGGCTACACCTTC

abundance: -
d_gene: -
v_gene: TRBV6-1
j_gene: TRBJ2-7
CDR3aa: CASGERVAYEQYF
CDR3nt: TGTGCCAGCGGAGAGCGGGTCGCCTACGAGCAGTACTTC

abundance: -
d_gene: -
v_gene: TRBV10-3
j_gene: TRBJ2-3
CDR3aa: CAISDRTSGDTQYF
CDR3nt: TGTGCCATCAGTGATCGGACTTCCGGGGATACGCAGTATTTT

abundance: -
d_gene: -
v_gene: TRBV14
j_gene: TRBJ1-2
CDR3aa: CASSRTGRGMWGYTF
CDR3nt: TGTGCCAGCAGCCGAACAGGGAGGGGGATGTGGGGCTACACCTTC

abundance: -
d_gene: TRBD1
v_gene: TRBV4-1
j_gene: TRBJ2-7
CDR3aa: CASSHPGTGNEQYF
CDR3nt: TGCGCCAGCAGCCACCCCGGGACAGGGAACGAGCAGTACTTC

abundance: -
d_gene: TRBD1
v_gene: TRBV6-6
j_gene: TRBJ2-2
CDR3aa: CASKSSGTGNTGELFF
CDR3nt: TGTGCCAGCAAGAGTTCCGGGACAGGCAACACCGGGGAGCTGTTTTTT

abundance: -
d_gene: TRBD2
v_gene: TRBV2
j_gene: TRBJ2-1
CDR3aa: CASNYAGGVEQFF
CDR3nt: TGTGCCAGCAATTACGCGGGAGGTGTTGAGCAGTTCTTC

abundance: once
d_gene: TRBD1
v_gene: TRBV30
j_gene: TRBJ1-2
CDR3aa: CAWSYTQQGADGYTF
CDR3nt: TGTGCCTGGAGTTACACTCAACAGGGGGCGGATGGCTACACCTTC

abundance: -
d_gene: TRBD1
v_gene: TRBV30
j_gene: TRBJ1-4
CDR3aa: CAAPNPTGAGEKLFF
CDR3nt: TGTGCCGCCCCCAACCCGACAGGGGCAGGTGAAAAACTGTTTTTT

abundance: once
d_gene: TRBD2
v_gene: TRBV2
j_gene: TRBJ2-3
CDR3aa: CATLTSGAVNTQYF
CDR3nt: TGTGCCACCCTGACTAGCGGGGCTGTAAATACGCAGTATTTT

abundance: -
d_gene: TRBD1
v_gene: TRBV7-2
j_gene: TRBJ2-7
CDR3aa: CASSGQGYEQYF
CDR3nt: TGTGCCAGCAGCGGACAGGGCTACGAGCAGTACTTC

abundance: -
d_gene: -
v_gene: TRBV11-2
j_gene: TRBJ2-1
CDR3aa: CASTSPGSSYNEQFF
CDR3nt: TGTGCCAGCACCTCCCCTGGTAGCTCCTACAATGAGCAGTTCTTC

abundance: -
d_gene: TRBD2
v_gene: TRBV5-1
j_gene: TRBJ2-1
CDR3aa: CASGSGSGSYNEQFF
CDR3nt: TGCGCCAGCGGTAGCGGGAGTGGGTCCTACAATGAGCAGTTCTTC

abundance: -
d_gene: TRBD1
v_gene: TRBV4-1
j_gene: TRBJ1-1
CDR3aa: CASSQGGGLEAFF
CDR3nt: TGCGCCAGCAGCCAAGGAGGGGGCTTAGAAGCTTTCTTT

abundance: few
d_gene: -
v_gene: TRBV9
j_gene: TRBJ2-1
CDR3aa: CASSEGGEQFF
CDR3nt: TGTGCCAGCAGCGAAGGGGGTGAGCAGTTCTTC

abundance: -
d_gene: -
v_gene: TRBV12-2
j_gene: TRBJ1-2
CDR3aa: CASLTGGAADGYTF
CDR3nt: TGTGCAAGTCTGACCGGGGGGGCGGCGGATGGCTACACCTTC

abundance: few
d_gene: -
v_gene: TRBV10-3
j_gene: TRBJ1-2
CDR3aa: CAIPRVEGNYGYTF
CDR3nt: TGTGCCATACCCAGAGTCGAGGGCAACTATGGCTACACCTTC

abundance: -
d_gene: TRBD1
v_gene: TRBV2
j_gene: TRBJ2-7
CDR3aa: CASKQGAGYEQYF
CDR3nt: TGTGCCAGCAAGCAGGGGGCGGGGTACGAGCAGTACTTC

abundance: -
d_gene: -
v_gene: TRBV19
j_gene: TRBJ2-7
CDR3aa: CASSIRGHQYEQYF
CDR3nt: TGTGCCAGTAGTATCCGTGGACATCAGTACGAGCAGTACTTC

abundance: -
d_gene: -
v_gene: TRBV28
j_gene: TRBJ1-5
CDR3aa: CASSLRGGNQPQHF
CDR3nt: TGTGCCAGCAGTTTACGGGGTGGCAATCAGCCCCAGCATTTT

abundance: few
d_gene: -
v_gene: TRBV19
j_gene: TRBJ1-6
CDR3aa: CASRTLENSPLHF
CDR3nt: TGTGCCAGTAGGACATTGGAAAATTCACCCCTCCACTTT

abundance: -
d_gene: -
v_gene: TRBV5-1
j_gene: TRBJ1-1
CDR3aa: CASTWGGNTEAFF
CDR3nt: TGCGCCAGCACCTGGGGGGGGAACACTGAAGCTTTCTTT

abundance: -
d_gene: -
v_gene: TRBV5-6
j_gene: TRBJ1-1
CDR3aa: CASSIRVGEAFF
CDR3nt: TGTGCCAGCAGCATCAGGGTGGGTGAAGCTTTCTTT

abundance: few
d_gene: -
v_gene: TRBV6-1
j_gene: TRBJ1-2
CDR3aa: CASTGGVYGYTF
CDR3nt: TGTGCCAGCACGGGGGGGGTCTATGGCTACACCTTC

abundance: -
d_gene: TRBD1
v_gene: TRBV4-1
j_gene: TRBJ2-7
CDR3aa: CASSPTPGQGKYF
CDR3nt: TGCGCCAGCAGCCCAACCCCGGGACAGGGGAAGTACTTC

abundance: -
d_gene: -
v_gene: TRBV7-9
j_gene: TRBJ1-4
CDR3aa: CASSLRQANEKLFF
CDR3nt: TGTGCCAGCAGCTTAAGACAGGCTAATGAAAAACTGTTTTTT

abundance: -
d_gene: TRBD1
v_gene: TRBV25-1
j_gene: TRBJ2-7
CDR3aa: CASSGRTGNYEQYF
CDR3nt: TGTGCCAGCAGTGGCCGGACAGGGAACTACGAGCAGTACTTC